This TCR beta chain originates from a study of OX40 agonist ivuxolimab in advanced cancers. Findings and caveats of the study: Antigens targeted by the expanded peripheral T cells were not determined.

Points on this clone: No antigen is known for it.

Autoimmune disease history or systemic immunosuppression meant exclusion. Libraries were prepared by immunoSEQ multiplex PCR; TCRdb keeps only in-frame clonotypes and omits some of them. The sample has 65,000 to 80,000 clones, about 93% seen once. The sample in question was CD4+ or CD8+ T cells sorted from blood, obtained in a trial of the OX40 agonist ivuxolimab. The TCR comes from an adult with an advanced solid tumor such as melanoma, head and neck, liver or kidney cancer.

This CDR3 is CASSQNYRDEQYF. CDR3 DNA: TGTGCCAGCAGCCAGAACTACAGGGACGAGCAGTACTTC. V is TRBV5-4 and J is TRBJ2-7; maybe TRBD1 (6 bases). CDR1 SGHNT and CDR2 YYREEE come from the germline V gene (reference sequence). The CDR3 consists of 13 residues. The V gene lost 4 bases and the J gene lost 5 bases, with 13 bases spanning the gap. The variable domain in full, completed from reference TRBV5-4 and TRBJ2-7, reads ETGVTQSPTHLIKTRGQQVTLRCSSQSGHNTVSWYQQALGQGPQFIFQYYREEENGRGNFPPRFSGLQFPNYSSELNVNALELDDSALYLCASSQNYRDEQYFGPGTRLTVT.